Below are 15 T cell receptor beta chains sequenced from a single sample in a study of T cell clones after liver transplantation. Measured with immunoSEQ multiplex PCR; TCRdb has only the in-frame clones, and not every one. Here the sample spans about 76,000 clones, 70% to 90% being singletons. The sequenced sample was CD4+ T cells from blood, obtained at the 22-month timepoint. These receptors were collected from a human patient who received a liver transplant. Part of the T cell pool may stem from the graft donor.

V and J are TRBV10-3 and TRBJ1-2; TRBD1 aligns across 11 bases. Trimming removed 7 bases from V and 3 bases from J; junction bases left unmatched: 4. Germline V gene lookup returns CDR1 ENHRY and CDR2 SYGVKD. CDR3 size: 14 residues. The CDR3 DNA is TGTGCCATCACCGAGGACAGGGGGCACTATGGCTACACCTTC. Amino acid sequence: CAITEDRGHYGYTF.

This clone was detected only a few times. V usage is TRBV7-3 and J usage is TRBJ2-5; D may be TRBD2 (5 bases). The CDR3 totals 13 residues. V lost 2 bases and J 4 bases, leaving 8 bases between the germline ends. Per germline, CDR1 SGHTA and CDR2 FQGTGA. The CDR3 sequence: CASSLDGGETQYF. The CDR3 DNA sequence: TGTGCCAGCAGCTTAGATGGAGGAGAGACCCAGTACTTC.

J is TRBJ2-2 and V is TRBV14, with 9 bases identical to TRBD1. This CDR3 has 15 amino acids. Germline V gene sequence: CDR1 SGHDN, CDR2 FVKESK. J gave up 4 bases and V 3 bases, and 3 bases lay outside the gene matches. The CDR3 sequence: CASSQWTGVTGELFF. CDR3 nucleotides: TGTGCCAGCAGCCAGTGGACAGGGGTCACCGGGGAGCTGTTTTTT.

The chain employs TRBV5-6 and TRBJ2-5, with 11 bases matching TRBD1. Trimming cost V 3 bases and J 5 bases; bases outside gene matches: 6. From germline, CDR1 is SGHDT and CDR2 YYEEEE. The CDR3 runs 15 residues. CDR3 residues: CASSWGTGGLETQYF. The DNA of the CDR3 is TGTGCCAGCAGCTGGGGGACAGGGGGTCTGGAGACCCAGTACTTC. Using reference TRBV5-6 and TRBJ2-5 for the parts outside the CDR3, the full variable domain is DAGVTQSPTHLIKTRGQQVTLRCSPKSGHDTVSWYQQALGQGPQFIFQYYEEEERQRGNFPDRFSGHQFPNYSSELNVNALLLGDSALYLCASSWGTGGLETQYFGPGTRLLVL.

This clone was counted a single time. The rearrangement joins TRBV7-2 to TRBJ2-1, with D possibly TRBD1 on 5 matching bases. Germline V gene data show CDR1 as SGHTA and CDR2 as FQGNSA. Trimming left V 2 bases short and J 6 bases short, with 17 bases between. CDR3 length: 16 amino acids. Here the CDR3 DNA reads TGTGCCAGCAGCTTATTTCAGGGCGCGGCCCTCAATGAGCAGTTCTTC. Translating it yields CASSLFQGAALNEQFF.

The genes are TRBV10-3 and TRBJ2-3; D is possibly TRBD1 or TRBD2 (6 bases each). V was clipped by 2 bases and J by 8 bases, with 14 bases between them. There are 14 residues in the CDR3. Per germline, CDR1 ENHRY and CDR2 SYGVKD. The CDR3 DNA sequence: TGTGCCATCAGTGAGAGGGGGGCGAGTGGTACGCAGTATTTT. The encoded protein is CAISERGASGTQYF.

This clone was found once. The J gene is TRBJ2-7, the V gene TRBV28, with TRBD2 matching over 10 bases. The germline V gene has CDR1 MDHEN and CDR2 SYDVKM. V shed 7 bases and J 3 bases; nucleotides not matched to a gene: 6. The CDR3 sequence is 14 residues long. For the CDR3, the DNA is TGTGCCAGCATCGGGACTAGCGCGATCTACGAGCAGTACTTC. This gives the protein CASIGTSAIYEQYF.

The chain joins TRBV5-1 to TRBJ2-5, with a tentative D call TRBD1 (6 bases). Trimming cost V 3 bases and J 3 bases, with 15 bases left between them. Per germline, CDR1 SGHRS and CDR2 YFSETQ. CDR3 length: 15 amino acids. Here the CDR3 reads CASSSAAGGEETQYF. Here the CDR3 DNA reads TGCGCCAGCAGCTCGGCGGCTGGGGGCGAAGAGACCCAGTACTTC.

This chain uses TRBV19 with TRBJ1-3, with TRBD1 matching over 7 bases. Germline lookup yields CDR1 LNHDA and CDR2 SQIVND (reference sequence). This CDR3 comprises 13 residues. V shed 7 bases, J shed 4 bases, and the junction held 4 bases outside the gene matches. In DNA form, the CDR3 reads TGTGCCAGTACACAGGGGTCCGGAAACACCATATATTTT. Amino acids: CASTQGSGNTIYF. Full variable domain (rest looked up from reference TRBV19 and TRBJ1-3): DGGITQSPKYLFRKEGQNVTLSCEQNLNHDAMYWYRQDPGQGLRLIYYSQIVNDFQKGDIAEGYSVSREKKESFPLTVTSAQKNPTAFYLCASTQGSGNTIYFGEGSWLTVV.

V and J are TRBV7-2 and TRBJ2-1; D perhaps matches TRBD2 (5 bases). This CDR3 is built from 13 residues. Germline CDR1 is SGHTA and CDR2 is FQGNSA. V shed 1 base and J shed 9 bases, with 10 bases lying between them. The CDR3 sequence is CASSLEIEGEQFF. DNA for the CDR3: TGTGCCAGCAGCTTAGAGATTGAGGGTGAGCAGTTCTTC.

The V and J genes are TRBV6-4 and TRBJ2-1; 10 positions agree with TRBD2. Germline V CDR1 and CDR2: MRHNA, SNTAGT. The V gene end was trimmed by 10 bases and the J gene end by 9 bases; junction bases not matched to a gene: 9. The CDR3 sequence is 13 residues long. Written as DNA, the CDR3 is TGTGCCACAAAGCGGGAGGGCCCTGGTGAGCAGTTCTTC. Amino acids: CATKREGPGEQFF.

The chain has TRBV30 and TRBJ2-7; 10 nucleotides match TRBD1. Trimming at V came to 3 bases and at J to 6 bases, leaving 8 bases not matched to a gene. The germline gives CDR1 GTSNPN, CDR2 SVGIG (reference sequence). The CDR3 has 14 residues. The CDR3 bases are TGTGCCTGGAGGGGGGACAGGGGAAGGTTCGAGCAGTACTTC. It specifies CAWRGDRGRFEQYF.

The CDR3 DNA reads TGTGCCAGCAGCCTCGCGCCCGGACAGAGAAGCGGGAACACTGAAGCTTTCTTT. It is translated as CASSLAPGQRSGNTEAFF. The chain is built from TRBV7-9 and TRBJ1-1, with D perhaps matching TRBD1 (6 bases). V was shortened by 5 bases and J by 1 base, with 23 bases between the two germline ends. Germline V gene sequence: CDR1 SEHNR, CDR2 FQNEAQ (reference sequence). The CDR3 runs to 18 residues.

The chain couples TRBV5-1 to TRBJ2-3; TRBD1 might be the D (6 bases). The CDR3 consists of 16 residues. Germline V gene sequence: CDR1 SGHRS, CDR2 YFSETQ. Trimming took 4 bases from V and 0 from J, leaving 15 bases between them. CDR3 coding DNA: TGCGCCAGCAGCCCAGGGGTAGCTTCAAGCACAGATACGCAGTATTTT. The encoded protein is CASSPGVASSTDTQYF.

This chain links TRBV5-1 with TRBJ2-7; 7 bases agree with TRBD1. The ends lost 0 bases at V and 6 bases at J; junction bases unmatched: 6. CDR1 and CDR2 (germline): SGHRS, YFSETQ. The CDR3 is made up of 14 amino acids. In DNA, the CDR3 is TGCGCCAGCAGCTTGGAGGGGACAGTTGGCGAGCAGTACTTC. Its protein product is CASSLEGTVGEQYF.